This entry lists 8 T cell receptor beta chains sequenced from one sample in a study of technical replicates of blood from four donors. Clones were read by immunoSEQ multiplex PCR, and TCRdb kept only the in-frame ones, dropping some. This sample has fewer than 85,000 clones, with 90% to 95% found just once. The sequencing input was T cells isolated from PBMCs. These receptors came from a human donor in good health.

On this clone itself: One end of the junction does not line up with germline, which may come from a read error. V gene TRBV11-2 combines with J gene TRBJ2-7; 7 bases fit TRBD1. The CDR3 spans 15 residues. CDR1 and CDR2 (germline): SGHAT, FQNNGV. The CDR3: CASSIEDRSSYEQYF. The DNA of the CDR3 is TGTGCCAGCAGCATAGAGGACAGGAGCTCCTACGAGCAGTACTTC.

The rearrangement uses TRBV6-5 and TRBJ2-7, with a possible D match to TRBD1 (6 bases). This CDR3 region has 14 residues. Looked up from germline, CDR1 is MNHEY and CDR2 is SVGAGI. The V end lost 5 bases, the J end lost 3 bases, and 14 bases lay between the germline ends. The CDR3 coding sequence is TGTGCCAGCAGTCGCGAGGGGGTCGTCTACGAGCAGTACTTC. It yields the protein CASSREGVVYEQYF.

The gene calls are TRBV2 and TRBJ2-7; TRBD1 might be the D (6 bases). In germline, CDR1 is SNHLY, CDR2 FYNNEI. Between the trimmed V and J ends, which lost 0 bases and 0 bases, there was a span of 15 bases. The CDR3 extends over 17 amino acids. CDR3 DNA sequence: TGTGCCAGCAGTGAAGCGGGGAAGGACAGCCTCTCCTACGAGCAGTACTTC. Translating it yields CASSEAGKDSLSYEQYF.

The chain combines TRBV9 with TRBJ2-1; the match to TRBD2 covers 7 bases. V was pared by 1 base and J by 7 bases, with 11 bases of the junction left unmatched. Germline-derived CDR1 and CDR2 are SGDLS and YYNGEE. CDR3 length equals 16 residues. As DNA, the CDR3 is TGTGCCAGCAGCGTATGGAGCGGACCCGGGGGGAATGAGCAGTTCTTC. This gives the protein CASSVWSGPGGNEQFF.

The rearrangement uses TRBV6-1 and TRBJ2-3; TRBD2 might be the D (5 bases). V dropped 7 bases and J dropped 9 bases, with 11 bases sitting between them. The CDR3 totals 11 residues. CDR1 and CDR2 from the germline V gene are MNHNS and SASEGT. CDR3 in DNA: TGTGCCAGCATCGAGGGCGGGACGCAGTATTTT. Its translation: CASIEGGTQYF.

The CDR3 loop is CASPDRAGDEQFF. The CDR3 DNA reads as TGTGCCAGTCCGGACAGGGCAGGGGATGAGCAGTTCTTC. The chain links TRBV7-9 to TRBJ2-1, with 8 bases lining up with TRBD1. V was clipped by 9 bases and J by 8 bases; unmatched bases: 9. Germline CDR1 is SEHNR and CDR2 is FQNEAQ (reference sequence). The CDR3 is made up of 13 amino acids.

J is TRBJ2-3 and V is TRBV14; TRBD1 matches at 7 bases. The CDR3 totals 16 residues. Losses at the gene ends were 0 bases for V and 5 bases for J; bases not matched to a gene: 8. Germline-derived CDR1 and CDR2 are SGHDN and FVKESK. CDR3 residues: CASSQEMTGWLDTQYF. In nucleotides, the CDR3 is TGTGCCAGCAGCCAAGAAATGACAGGGTGGTTAGATACGCAGTATTTT.

The chain carries TRBV2 and TRBJ2-5; 9 nucleotides align to TRBD2. There are 15 residues in the CDR3. Trimming at V came to 0 bases and at J to 5 bases, leaving 4 bases not matched to a gene. Per the germline V gene, CDR1 is SNHLY and CDR2 is FYNNEI. The CDR3 region has the DNA TGTGCCAGCAGTGAAGCGCGGGGGGGCCCCGAGACCCAGTACTTC. Amino acid sequence: CASSEARGGPETQYF.